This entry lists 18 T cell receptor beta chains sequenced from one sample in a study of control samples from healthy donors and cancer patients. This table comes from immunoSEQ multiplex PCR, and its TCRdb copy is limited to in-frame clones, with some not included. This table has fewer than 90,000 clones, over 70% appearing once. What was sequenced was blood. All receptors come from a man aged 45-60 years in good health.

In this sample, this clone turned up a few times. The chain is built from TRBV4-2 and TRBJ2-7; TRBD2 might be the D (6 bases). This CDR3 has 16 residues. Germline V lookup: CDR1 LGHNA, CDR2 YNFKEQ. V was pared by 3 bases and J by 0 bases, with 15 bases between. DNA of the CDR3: TGTGCCAGCAGCCAGGGGGGAGGACTGAGCTCCTACGAGCAGTACTTC. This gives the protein CASSQGGGLSSYEQYF.

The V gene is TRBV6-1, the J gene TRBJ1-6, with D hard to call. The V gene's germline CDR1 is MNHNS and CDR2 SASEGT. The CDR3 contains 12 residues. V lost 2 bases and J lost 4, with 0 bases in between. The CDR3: CASSEYNSPLHF. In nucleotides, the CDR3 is TGTGCCAGCAGTGAATATAATTCACCCCTCCACTTT.

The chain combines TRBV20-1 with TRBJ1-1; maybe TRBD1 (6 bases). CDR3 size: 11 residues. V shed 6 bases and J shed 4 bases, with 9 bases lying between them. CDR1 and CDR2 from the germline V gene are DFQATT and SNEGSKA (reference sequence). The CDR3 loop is CSAPTGTEAFF. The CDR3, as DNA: TGCAGTGCGCCGACAGGCACTGAAGCTTTCTTT.

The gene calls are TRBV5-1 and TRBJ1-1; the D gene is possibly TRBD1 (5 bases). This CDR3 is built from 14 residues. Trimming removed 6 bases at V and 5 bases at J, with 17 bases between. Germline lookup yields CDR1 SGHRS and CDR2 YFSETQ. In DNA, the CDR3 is TGCGCCAGCACCCTCACCGGGGGAGGGACTGAAGCTTTCTTT. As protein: CASTLTGGGTEAFF.

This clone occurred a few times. In nucleotides, the CDR3 is TGTGCCAGCAGTGAACAGACAGGCTACGAGCAGTACTTC. Translating it yields CASSEQTGYEQYF. The rearrangement links TRBV6-1 to TRBJ2-7; TRBD1 might be the D (6 bases). Deletions cut 2 bases from V and 3 bases from J, with 8 bases between. Germline CDR1 and CDR2: MNHNS and SASEGT. The CDR3 totals 13 residues.

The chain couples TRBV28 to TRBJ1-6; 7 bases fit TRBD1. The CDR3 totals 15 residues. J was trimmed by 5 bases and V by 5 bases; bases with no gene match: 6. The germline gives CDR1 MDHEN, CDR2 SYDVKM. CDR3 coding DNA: TGTGCCAGCAGTAGGGGGCCAAGTAATAATTCACCCCTCCACTTT. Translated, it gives CASSRGPSNNSPLHF.

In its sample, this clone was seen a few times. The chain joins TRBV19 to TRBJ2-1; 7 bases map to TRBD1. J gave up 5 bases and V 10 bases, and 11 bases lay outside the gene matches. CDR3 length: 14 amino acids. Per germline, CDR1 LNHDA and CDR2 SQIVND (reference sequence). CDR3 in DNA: TGTGCCACCCGGGGACAGTCTGTTAACAATGAGCAGTTCTTC. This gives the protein CATRGQSVNNEQFF.

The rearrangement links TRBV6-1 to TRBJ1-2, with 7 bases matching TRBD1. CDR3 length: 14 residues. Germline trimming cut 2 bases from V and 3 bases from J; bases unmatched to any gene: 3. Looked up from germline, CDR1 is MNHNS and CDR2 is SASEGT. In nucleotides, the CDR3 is TGTGCCAGCAGTGAAACCCAGGGGGACTATGGCTACACCTTC. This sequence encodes CASSETQGDYGYTF.

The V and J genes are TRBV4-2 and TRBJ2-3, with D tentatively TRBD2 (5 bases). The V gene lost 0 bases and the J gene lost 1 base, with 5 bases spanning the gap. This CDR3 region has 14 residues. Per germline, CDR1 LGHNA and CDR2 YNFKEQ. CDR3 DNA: TGTGCCAGCAGCCAAGAGAGGGGCACAGATACGCAGTATTTT. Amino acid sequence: CASSQERGTDTQYF.

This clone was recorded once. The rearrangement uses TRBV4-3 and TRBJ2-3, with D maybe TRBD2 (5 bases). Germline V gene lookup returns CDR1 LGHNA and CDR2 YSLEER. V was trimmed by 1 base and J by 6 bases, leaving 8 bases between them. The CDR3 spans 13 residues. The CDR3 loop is CASSQVTGDTQYF. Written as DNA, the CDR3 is TGCGCCAGCAGCCAAGTTACGGGGGATACGCAGTATTTT.

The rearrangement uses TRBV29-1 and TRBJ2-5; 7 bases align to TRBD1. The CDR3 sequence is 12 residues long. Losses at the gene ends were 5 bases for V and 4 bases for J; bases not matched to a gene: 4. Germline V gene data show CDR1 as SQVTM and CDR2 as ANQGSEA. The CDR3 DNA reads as TGCAGCGTTCCACAGGGGAGAGAGACCCAGTACTTC. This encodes CSVPQGRETQYF.

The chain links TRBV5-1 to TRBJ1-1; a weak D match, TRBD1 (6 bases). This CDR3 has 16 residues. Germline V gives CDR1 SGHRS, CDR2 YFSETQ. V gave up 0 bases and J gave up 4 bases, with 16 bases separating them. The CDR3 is CASSLDRTAQSTEAFF. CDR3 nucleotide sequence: TGCGCCAGCAGCTTGGACCGGACAGCCCAATCCACTGAAGCTTTCTTT. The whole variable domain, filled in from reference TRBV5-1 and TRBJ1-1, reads KAGVTQTPRYLIKTRGQQVTLSCSPISGHRSVSWYQQTPGQGLQFLFEYFSETQRNKGNFPGRFSGRQFSNSRSEMNVSTLELGDSALYLCASSLDRTAQSTEAFFGQGTRLTVV.

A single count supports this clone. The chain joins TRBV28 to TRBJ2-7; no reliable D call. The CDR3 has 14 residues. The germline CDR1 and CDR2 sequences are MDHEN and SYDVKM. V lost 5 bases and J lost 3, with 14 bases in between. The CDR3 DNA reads TGTGCCAGCAGTGGAAACAGAATCATCTACGAGCAGTACTTC. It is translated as CASSGNRIIYEQYF.

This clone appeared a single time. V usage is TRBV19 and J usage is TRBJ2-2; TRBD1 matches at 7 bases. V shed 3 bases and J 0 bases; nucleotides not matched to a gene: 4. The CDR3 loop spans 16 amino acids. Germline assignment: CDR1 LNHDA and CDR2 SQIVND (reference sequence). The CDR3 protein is CASSIPGGANTGELFF. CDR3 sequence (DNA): TGTGCCAGTAGTATCCCAGGGGGAGCGAACACCGGGGAGCTGTTTTTT.

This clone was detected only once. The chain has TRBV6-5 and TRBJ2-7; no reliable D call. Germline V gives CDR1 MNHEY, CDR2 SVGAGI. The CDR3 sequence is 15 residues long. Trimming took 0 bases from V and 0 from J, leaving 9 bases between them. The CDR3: CASSYSAPSSYEQYF. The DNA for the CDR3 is TGTGCCAGCAGTTACTCTGCTCCCAGCTCCTACGAGCAGTACTTC.

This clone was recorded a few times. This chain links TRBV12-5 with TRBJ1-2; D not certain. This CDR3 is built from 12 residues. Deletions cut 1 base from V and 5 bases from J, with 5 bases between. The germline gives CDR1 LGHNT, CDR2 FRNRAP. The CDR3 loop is CASGLGIYGYTF. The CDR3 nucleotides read TGTGCTAGTGGTTTGGGGATTTATGGCTACACCTTC.

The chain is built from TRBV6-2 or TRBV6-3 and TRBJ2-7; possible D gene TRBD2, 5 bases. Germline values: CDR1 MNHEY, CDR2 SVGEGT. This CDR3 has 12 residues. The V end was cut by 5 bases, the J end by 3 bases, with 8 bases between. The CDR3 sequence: CASSTAGYEQYF. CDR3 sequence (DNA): TGTGCCAGCAGTACCGCGGGCTACGAGCAGTACTTC.

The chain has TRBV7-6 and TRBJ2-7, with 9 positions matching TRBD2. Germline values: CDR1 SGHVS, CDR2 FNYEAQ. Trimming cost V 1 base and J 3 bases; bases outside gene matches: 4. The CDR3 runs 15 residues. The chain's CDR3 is CASSLEGGRVYEQYF. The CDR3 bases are TGTGCCAGCAGCTTAGAGGGCGGGAGGGTCTACGAGCAGTACTTC.